This T cell receptor (beta chain) derives from a study of T cell responses to AZD1222 COVID-19 vaccine. Broader study findings: Among vaccine-associated CD4 TCRs, coverage spanned spike, with dominance at 160-218 and 743-854. Donors skewed white British and female; clonal diversity was possibly underestimated.

Sequencing used immunoSEQ multiplex PCR; TCRdb keeps in-frame clones, though not all of them. The sample has hundreds of thousands of clones; almost 95% are singletons. The CDR3 length is 14 residues. V lost 4 bases and J 6 bases, leaving 14 bases between the germline ends. Germline V lookup: CDR1 SGHRS, CDR2 YFSETQ. Analyses pooled second doses at about 4 or about 12 weeks. A single count supports this clone. Its antigen is unknown. The material sequenced was peripheral blood, taken 28 days after the second AZD1222 dose. This TCR was recovered from an adult who received the AZD1222 COVID-19 vaccine. This rearrangement joins TRBV5-1 to TRBJ1-3, with a possible D match to TRBD1 (5 bases). CDR3 bases: TGCGCCAGCAGCGTCGGGGGTCTAGTAAACACCATATATTTT. Its translation is CASSVGGLVNTIYF.